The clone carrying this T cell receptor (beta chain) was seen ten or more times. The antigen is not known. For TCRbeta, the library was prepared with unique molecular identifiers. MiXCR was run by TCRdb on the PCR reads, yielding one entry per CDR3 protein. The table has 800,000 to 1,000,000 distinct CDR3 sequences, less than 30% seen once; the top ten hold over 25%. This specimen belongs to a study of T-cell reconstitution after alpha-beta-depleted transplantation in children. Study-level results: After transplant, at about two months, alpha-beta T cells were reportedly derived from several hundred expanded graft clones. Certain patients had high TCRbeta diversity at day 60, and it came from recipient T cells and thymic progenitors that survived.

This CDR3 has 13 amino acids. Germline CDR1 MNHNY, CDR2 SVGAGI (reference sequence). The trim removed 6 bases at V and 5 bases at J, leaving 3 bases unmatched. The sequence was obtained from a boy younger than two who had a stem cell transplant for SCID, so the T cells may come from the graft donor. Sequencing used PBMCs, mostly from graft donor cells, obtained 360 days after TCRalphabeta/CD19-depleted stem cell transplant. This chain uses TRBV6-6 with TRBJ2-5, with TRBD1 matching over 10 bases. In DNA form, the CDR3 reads TGTGCCAGCAGAGACAGGGGGCCGGAGACCCAGTACTTC. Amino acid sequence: CASRDRGPETQYF.